What follows is one T cell receptor (beta chain) and its context. This entry is derived from a study of blood T cell repertoires in COVID-19. Study-level background: Acute and convalescent COVID-19 specimens originated in the United States, Italy and Spain. Sample material is recorded as cDNA or gDNA derived from T cells, B-cell-depleted T cells, or PBMCs.

V was clipped by 4 bases and J by 4 bases, with 9 bases between them. The CDR3 runs 13 residues. In the authors' methods: How many nucleated cells were present was estimated from reference gene primer amplification. Assay: immunoSEQ multiplex PCR; the TCRdb copy retains only in-frame clones and omits some. V and J calls and clone size are those listed in that table; D and trimming were worked out from the DNA. Altogether 120,000 or so clones are present, approximately 65% being singletons, with the ten largest covering roughly 7.5%. This chain uses TRBV12-3 or TRBV12-4 with TRBJ2-3, with a tentative D call TRBD2 (7 bases). This receptor was obtained from a woman aged 55 to 70 with acute or convalescent COVID-19. The sample consisted of peripheral blood. CDR3 protein: CASSWRGPDTQYF. CDR3 nucleotides: TGTGCCAGCAGTTGGCGGGGGCCAGATACGCAGTATTTT.